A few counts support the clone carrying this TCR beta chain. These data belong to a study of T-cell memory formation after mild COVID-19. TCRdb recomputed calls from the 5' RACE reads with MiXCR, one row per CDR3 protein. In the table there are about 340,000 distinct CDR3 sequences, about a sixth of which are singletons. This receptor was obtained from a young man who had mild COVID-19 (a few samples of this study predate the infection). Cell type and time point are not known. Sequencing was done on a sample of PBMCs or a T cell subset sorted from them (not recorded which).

CDR3 residues: CASRAGGYTDTQYF. The CDR3 coding sequence is TGTGCCAGCAGAGCGGGGGGCTACACAGATACGCAGTATTTT. The V call is TRBV6-5, the J call TRBJ2-3, with 9 bases matching TRBD2. There are 14 residues in the CDR3. Germline V CDR1 and CDR2: MNHEY, SVGAGI. V was clipped by 6 bases and J by 2 bases; unmatched bases: 3.